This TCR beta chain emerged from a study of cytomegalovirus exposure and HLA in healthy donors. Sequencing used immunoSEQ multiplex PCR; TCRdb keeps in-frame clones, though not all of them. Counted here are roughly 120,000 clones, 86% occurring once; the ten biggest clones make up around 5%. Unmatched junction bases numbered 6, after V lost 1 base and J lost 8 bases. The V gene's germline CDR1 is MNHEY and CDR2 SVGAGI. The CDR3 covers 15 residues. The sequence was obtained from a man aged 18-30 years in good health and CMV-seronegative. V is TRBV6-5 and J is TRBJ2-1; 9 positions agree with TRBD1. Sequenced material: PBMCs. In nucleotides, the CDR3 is TGTGCCAGCAGTTACTTGGGGACAGGGACCGATGAGCAGTTCTTC. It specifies CASSYLGTGTDEQFF.